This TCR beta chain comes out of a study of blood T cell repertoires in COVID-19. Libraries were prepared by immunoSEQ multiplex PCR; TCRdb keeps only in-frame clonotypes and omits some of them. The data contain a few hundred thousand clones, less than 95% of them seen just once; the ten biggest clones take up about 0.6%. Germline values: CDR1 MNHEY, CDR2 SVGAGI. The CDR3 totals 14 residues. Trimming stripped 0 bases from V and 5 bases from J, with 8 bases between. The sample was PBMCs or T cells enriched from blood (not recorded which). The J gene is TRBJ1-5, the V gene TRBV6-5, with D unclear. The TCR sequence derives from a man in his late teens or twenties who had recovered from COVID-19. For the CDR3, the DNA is TGTGCCAGCAGTTACTCCCCGGACTATCAGCCCCAGCATTTT. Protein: CASSYSPDYQPQHF.